The clone carrying this T cell receptor (beta chain) was counted at least ten times. The sample comes from a study of T cell repertoires in cytomegalovirus infection. Across the whole study: Both CMV infection and a matching HLA type were indicated by public TCR beta signatures.

Germline V CDR1 and CDR2: SGHTA, FQGNSA. The CDR3 length is 18 residues. V trimming: 5 bases; J trimming: 7 bases; junction bases outside the gene matches: 20. TCRdb recomputed calls from the reads with MiXCR, one row per CDR3 protein. The sample shows about 76,000 distinct CDR3 sequences, about 3.8% of them seen only once. This receptor was identified in a human donor in good health (CMV status not recorded). Some clones in this sample may be carry-over from other donors' samples. What was sequenced was PBMCs. The chain joins TRBV7-2 to TRBJ2-5; 9 nucleotides align to TRBD2. In nucleotides, the CDR3 is TGTGCCAGCAGCCTGCGGACTAGCGCCCTCGGTAAAGACGTGACCCAGTACTTC. This encodes CASSLRTSALGKDVTQYF.